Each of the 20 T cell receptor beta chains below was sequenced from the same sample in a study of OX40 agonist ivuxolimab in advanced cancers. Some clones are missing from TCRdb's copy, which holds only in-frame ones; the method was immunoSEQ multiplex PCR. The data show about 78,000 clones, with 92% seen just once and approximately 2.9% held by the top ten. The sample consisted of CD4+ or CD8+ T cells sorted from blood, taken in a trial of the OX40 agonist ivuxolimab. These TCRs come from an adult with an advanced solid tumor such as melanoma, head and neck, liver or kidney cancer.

In nucleotides, the CDR3 is TGTGCCAGCAGTTCACAAAGGGAGGGCGAGCAGTTCTTC. Protein: CASSSQREGEQFF. V and J are TRBV6-1 and TRBJ2-1; 7 bases match TRBD2. Germline V gene data show CDR1 as MNHNS and CDR2 as SASEGT. This CDR3 has 13 amino acids. With 5 bases clipped from V and 10 bases from J, the junction kept 8 bases outside the gene matches.

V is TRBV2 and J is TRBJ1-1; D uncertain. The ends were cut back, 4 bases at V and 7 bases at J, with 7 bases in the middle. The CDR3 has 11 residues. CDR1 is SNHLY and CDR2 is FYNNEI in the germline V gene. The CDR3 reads CASSGEVEAFF. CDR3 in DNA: TGTGCCAGCAGTGGGGAGGTTGAAGCTTTCTTT.

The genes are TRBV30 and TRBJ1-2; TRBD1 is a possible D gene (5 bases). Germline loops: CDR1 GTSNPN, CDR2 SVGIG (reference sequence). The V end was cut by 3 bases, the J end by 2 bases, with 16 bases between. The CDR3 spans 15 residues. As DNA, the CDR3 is TGTGCCTGGAGCCCGGTCGGGGGGTTAAACTATGGCTACACCTTC. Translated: CAWSPVGGLNYGYTF. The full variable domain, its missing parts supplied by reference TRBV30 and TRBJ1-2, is SQTIHQWPATLVQPVGSPLSLECTVEGTSNPNLYWYRQAAGRGLQLLFYSVGIGQISSEVPQNLSASRPQDRQFILSSKKLLLSDSGFYLCAWSPVGGLNYGYTFGSGTRLTVV.

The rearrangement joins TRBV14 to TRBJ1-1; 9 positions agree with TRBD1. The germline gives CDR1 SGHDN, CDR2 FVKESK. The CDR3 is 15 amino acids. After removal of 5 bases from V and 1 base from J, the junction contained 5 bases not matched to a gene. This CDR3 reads CASSDPGQGNTEAFF. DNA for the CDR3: TGTGCCAGCAGCGATCCGGGACAGGGGAACACTGAAGCTTTCTTT.

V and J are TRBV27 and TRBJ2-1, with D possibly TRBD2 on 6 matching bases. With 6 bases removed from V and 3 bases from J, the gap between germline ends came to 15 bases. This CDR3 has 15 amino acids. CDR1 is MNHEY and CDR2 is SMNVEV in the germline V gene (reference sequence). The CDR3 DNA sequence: TGTGCCAGCAGCCCGGCCGGGACTCACTACAATGAGCAGTTCTTC. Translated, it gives CASSPAGTHYNEQFF.

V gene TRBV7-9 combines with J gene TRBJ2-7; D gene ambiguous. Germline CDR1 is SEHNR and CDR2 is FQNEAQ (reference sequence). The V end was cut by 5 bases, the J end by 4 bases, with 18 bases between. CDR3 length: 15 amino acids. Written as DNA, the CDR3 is TGTGCCAGCAGCCCCCGCCCCCGGGTGATATACGAGCAGTACTTC. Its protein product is CASSPRPRVIYEQYF.

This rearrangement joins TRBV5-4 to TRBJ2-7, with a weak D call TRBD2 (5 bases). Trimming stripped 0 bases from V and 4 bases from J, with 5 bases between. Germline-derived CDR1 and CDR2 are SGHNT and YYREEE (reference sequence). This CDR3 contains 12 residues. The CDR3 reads CASSLERYEQYF. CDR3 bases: TGTGCCAGCAGCTTGGAGCGGTACGAGCAGTACTTC.

The DNA for the CDR3 is TGCGCCAGCAGCTTGGGGCGGGCTGCAACTAATGAAAAACTGTTTTTT. Its protein product is CASSLGRAATNEKLFF. This chain joins TRBV5-1 and TRBJ1-4, with no clear D. Trimming stripped 0 bases from V and 0 bases from J, with 9 bases between. Germline V gives CDR1 SGHRS, CDR2 YFSETQ. This CDR3 has 16 residues.

Written as DNA, the CDR3 is TGCAGTGCCCCGACGGGGGTGGGGCAGTTCTTC. Amino acids: CSAPTGVGQFF. The chain combines TRBV20-1 with TRBJ2-1, with TRBD2 as a possible D gene (6 bases). The V gene lost 6 bases and the J gene lost 12 bases, with 15 bases spanning the gap. Germline V gene data show CDR1 as DFQATT and CDR2 as SNEGSKA (reference sequence). The CDR3 contains 11 residues.

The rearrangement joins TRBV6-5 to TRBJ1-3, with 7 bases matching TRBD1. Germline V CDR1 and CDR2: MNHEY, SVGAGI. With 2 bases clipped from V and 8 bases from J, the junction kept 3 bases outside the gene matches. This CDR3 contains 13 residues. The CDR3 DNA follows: TGTGCCAGCAGTTACCCCGGGACAGACACCATATATTTT. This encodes CASSYPGTDTIYF.

CDR3 sequence reads: CASSWGSFNYGYTF. CDR3 bases: TGTGCCAGCAGTTGGGGGTCCTTTAACTATGGCTACACCTTC. The chain combines TRBV6-1 with TRBJ1-2; a weak D match, TRBD1 (5 bases). This CDR3 comprises 14 residues. Germline lookup yields CDR1 MNHNS and CDR2 SASEGT. The V gene lost 5 bases and the J gene lost 1 base, with 11 bases spanning the gap.

The CDR3 here is CASSSGGYNEQFF. Here the CDR3 DNA reads TGCGCCAGCAGCTCCGGAGGGTACAATGAGCAGTTCTTC. This chain uses TRBV5-1 with TRBJ2-1; tentatively, D is TRBD2 (6 bases). This CDR3 spans 13 amino acids. CDR1 is SGHRS and CDR2 is YFSETQ in the germline V gene. Trimming took 3 bases from V and 4 from J, leaving 8 bases between them.

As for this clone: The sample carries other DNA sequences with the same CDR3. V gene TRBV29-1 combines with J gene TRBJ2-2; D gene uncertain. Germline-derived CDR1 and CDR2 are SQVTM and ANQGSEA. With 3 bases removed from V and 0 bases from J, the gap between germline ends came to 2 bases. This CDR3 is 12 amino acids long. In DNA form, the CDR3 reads TGCAGCGTTGACCCGAACACCGGGGAGCTGTTTTTT. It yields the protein CSVDPNTGELFF.

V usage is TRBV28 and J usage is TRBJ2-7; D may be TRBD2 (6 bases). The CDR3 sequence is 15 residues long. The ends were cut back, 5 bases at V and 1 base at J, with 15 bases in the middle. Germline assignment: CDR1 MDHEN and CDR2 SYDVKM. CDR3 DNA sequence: TGTGCCAGCAGTCCTCCCCGGGGGTCGTCCTACGAGCAGTACTTC. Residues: CASSPPRGSSYEQYF.

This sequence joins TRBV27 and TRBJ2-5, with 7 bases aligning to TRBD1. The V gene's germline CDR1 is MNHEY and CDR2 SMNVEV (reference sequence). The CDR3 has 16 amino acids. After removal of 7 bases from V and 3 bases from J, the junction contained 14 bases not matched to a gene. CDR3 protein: CASIPHGGQPEETQYF. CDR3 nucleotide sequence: TGTGCCAGCATTCCCCATGGGGGACAGCCTGAAGAGACCCAGTACTTC.

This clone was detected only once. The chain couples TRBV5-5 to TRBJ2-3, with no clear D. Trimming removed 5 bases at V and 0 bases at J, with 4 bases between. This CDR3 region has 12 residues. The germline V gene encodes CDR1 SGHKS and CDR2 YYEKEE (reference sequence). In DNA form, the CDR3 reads TGTGCCAGCAGAGCCAGCACAGATACGCAGTATTTT. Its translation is CASRASTDTQYF. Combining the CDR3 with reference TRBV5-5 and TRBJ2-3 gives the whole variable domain DAGVTQSPTHLIKTRGQQVTLRCSPISGHKSVSWYQQVLGQGPQFIFQYYEKEERGRGNFPDRFSARQFPNYSSELNVNALLLGDSALYLCASRASTDTQYFGPGTRLTVL.

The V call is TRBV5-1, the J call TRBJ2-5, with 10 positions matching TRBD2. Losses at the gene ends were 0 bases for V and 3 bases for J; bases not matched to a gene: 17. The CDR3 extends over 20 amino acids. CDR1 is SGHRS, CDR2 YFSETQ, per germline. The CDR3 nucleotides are TGCGCCAGCAGCTTGGCCCCAGCGGGGGGGGCGAAATTGGAAAAAGAGACCCAGTACTTC. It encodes CASSLAPAGGAKLEKETQYF.

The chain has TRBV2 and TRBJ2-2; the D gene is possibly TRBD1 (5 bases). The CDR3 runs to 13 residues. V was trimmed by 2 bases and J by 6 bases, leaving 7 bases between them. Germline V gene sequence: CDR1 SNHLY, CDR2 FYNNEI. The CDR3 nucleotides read TGTGCCAGCAGTGAACAGGGCCCCGGGGAGCTGTTTTTT. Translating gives CASSEQGPGELFF.

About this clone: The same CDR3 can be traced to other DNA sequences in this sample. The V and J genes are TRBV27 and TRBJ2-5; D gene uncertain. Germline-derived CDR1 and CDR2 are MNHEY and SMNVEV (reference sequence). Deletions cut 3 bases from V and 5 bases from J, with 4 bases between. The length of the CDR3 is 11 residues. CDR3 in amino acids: CASSLGETQYF. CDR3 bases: TGTGCCAGCAGTTTGGGGGAGACCCAGTACTTC.

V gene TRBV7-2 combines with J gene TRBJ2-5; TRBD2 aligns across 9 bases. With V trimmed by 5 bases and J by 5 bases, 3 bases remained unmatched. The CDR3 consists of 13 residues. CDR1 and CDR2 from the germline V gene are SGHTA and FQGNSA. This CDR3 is CASSGTSYETQYF. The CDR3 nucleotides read TGTGCCAGCAGCGGGACTAGCTATGAGACCCAGTACTTC.